This T cell receptor (beta chain) emerged from a study of early T cells in non-severe SARS-CoV-2 infection. In the study overall: Sequencing used unsorted whole-blood bulk RNA, so chains lack pairing.

TCRdb reprocessed the 5' RACE reads with MiXCR, giving one entry per CDR3 protein. The profile shows tens of thousands of distinct CDR3 sequences, 9% to 15% of them singletons. The CDR3 extends over 13 amino acids. Trimming removed 4 bases at V and 5 bases at J, with 11 bases between. Germline V gives CDR1 SGHNT, CDR2 YYREEE (reference sequence). This clonotype was counted only a few times. V is TRBV5-4 and J is TRBJ2-3; a weak D match, TRBD1 (6 bases). This sequence was found in an adult who was a healthcare worker with PCR-confirmed SARS-CoV-2 infection or an uninfected control (not recorded which). The sequenced sample consisted of whole blood. Here the CDR3 reads CASSLGRGDTQYF. CDR3 DNA: TGTGCCAGCAGCCTAGGCAGGGGAGATACGCAGTATTTT.